Listed below are T cell receptor beta chains from one sample, sequenced in a study of CD8+ T cells in alopecia areata. Repertoires were generated with immunoSEQ multiplex PCR, while TCRdb's copy carries only in-frame clones and drops some. The repertoire includes about 200,000 clones, roughly three fifths of them detected once, and around 5% sits in the top ten. Sequenced: CD8+ T cells sorted from blood. These receptor sequences come from a human donor in good health. Each CDR3 is given without its conserved first and last residue. The D gene is left open where the match is weak.

>TRBJ1-1|NA|TRBV2
ASRPGQNTEAF
>TRBJ2-1|NA|TRBV29-1
SVAAGEQF
>TRBJ1-5|NA|TRBV27
ASSLVYNQPQH
>TRBJ2-7|TRBD1|TRBV6-5
ASSPGQGSYEQY
>TRBJ2-7|NA|TRBV19
ASSISGRLQHEQY
>TRBJ2-7|NA|TRBV4-1
ASSSRGDYEQY
>TRBJ1-1|NA|TRBV14
ASSQPSGVEAF
>TRBJ2-5|NA|TRBV7-9
ASSPGRTQY
>TRBJ2-1|NA|TRBV5-6
ASSSPFLNEQF
>TRBJ1-5|NA|TRBV9
ASSVTGAQPQH
>TRBJ1-5|TRBD1|TRBV25-1
ARRQGGAGQPQH
>TRBJ1-6|NA|TRBV10-1
ASITGPSYNSPLH
>TRBJ2-2|NA|TRBV4-1
ASRRGSLTGELF
>TRBJ2-5|NA|TRBV19
ASSIRRY
>TRBJ1-1|TRBD1|TRBV2
ASRPGQGDTEAF
>TRBJ2-5|NA|TRBV19
ASSAYWGEETQY
>TRBJ2-1|NA|TRBV5-6
ASSSYWTDEQF
>TRBJ2-7|NA|TRBV5-1
ASSQDGSSLYEQY
>TRBJ2-5|TRBD1|TRBV11-2
ASSRPGGETQY
>TRBJ1-4|TRBD1|TRBV7-9
ASSPPGQTEKLF
>TRBJ1-2|NA|TRBV29-1
SVEGGSYGYT
>TRBJ2-3|NA|TRBV19
ASSIGGADTQY